The rows below give T cell receptor beta chains drawn from one sample of a study of blood T cell repertoires in COVID-19. This table comes from immunoSEQ multiplex PCR, and its TCRdb copy is limited to in-frame clones, with some not included. The sample holds around 200,000 clones, 70% to 90% seen once. Sequencing input: PBMCs or T cells enriched from blood (not recorded which). Every receptor here comes from a man under 40 who had recovered from COVID-19. CDR3s include the opening cysteine and the closing phenylalanine or tryptophan. The D gene is left open where the match is weak. Not all rows give a size; the values are once, few, many and, for expanded clones, a class.

V	D	J	size	CDR3	DNA
TRBV5-1	TRBD1	TRBJ1-6	few	CASSSGTGGNSPLHF	TGCGCCAGCAGCTCCGGGACAGGAGGCAATTCACCCCTCCACTTT
TRBV4-1	TRBD2	TRBJ2-1	-	CASSGTRAGGAVNEQFF	TGCGCCAGCAGCGGGACTAGGGCGGGGGGGGCCGTTAATGAGCAGTTCTTC
TRBV11-2	TRBD2	TRBJ2-1	-	CASSSNRITSGIGEQFF	TGTGCCAGCAGCTCAAATCGAATAACTAGCGGGATTGGAGAGCAGTTCTTC
TRBV7-9	TRBD1	TRBJ1-2	-	CASSPPRGESTGLDYGYTF	TGTGCCAGCAGCCCGCCCAGGGGGGAGTCTACCGGCTTGGACTATGGCTACACCTTC
TRBV3-1/TRBV3-2	-	TRBJ1-5	-	CASSQDPGYQPQHF	TGTGCCAGCAGCCAAGATCCGGGTTATCAGCCCCAGCATTTT
TRBV30	-	TRBJ1-1	-	CAWSVGGQGTEAFF	TGTGCCTGGAGTGTGGGGGGTCAAGGCACTGAAGCTTTCTTT
TRBV6-5	-	TRBJ1-1	-	CASSYTSGNEAFF	TGTGCCAGCAGTTACACGTCCGGGAACGAAGCTTTCTTT
TRBV5-1	TRBD1	TRBJ1-5	once	CASSSGQGNQPQHF	TGCGCCAGCAGCTCGGGACAGGGCAATCAGCCCCAGCATTTT
TRBV27	TRBD1	TRBJ2-1	-	CASSPTGGWNEQFF	TGTGCCAGCAGTCCGACAGGGGGCTGGAATGAGCAGTTCTTC
TRBV5-4	TRBD1	TRBJ2-7	-	CASSAGTGSVTYEQYF	TGTGCCAGCAGCGCCGGGACAGGTTCGGTCACCTACGAGCAGTACTTC
TRBV11-2	TRBD1	TRBJ1-5	-	CASSLEQGGNQPQHF	TGTGCCAGCAGCTTAGAACAGGGGGGCAATCAGCCCCAGCATTTT
TRBV24-1	TRBD2	TRBJ2-1	-	CATSDTSGGNYKYNEQFF	TGTGCCACCAGTGATACTAGCGGGGGAAATTACAAGTACAATGAGCAGTTCTTC
TRBV19	-	TRBJ2-1	-	CASSEGEGYNEQFF	TGTGCCAGTAGTGAGGGGGAGGGCTACAATGAGCAGTTCTTC
TRBV10-3	TRBD1	TRBJ2-4	-	CAISTGGKNIQYF	TGTGCCATCTCGACAGGGGGCAAAAACATTCAGTACTTC
TRBV6-5	TRBD1	TRBJ1-2	-	CASSLTGVGYTF	TGTGCCAGCAGTTTGACAGGGGTGGGCTACACCTTC
TRBV24-1	TRBD1	TRBJ1-1	-	CATSDSGTANTEAFF	TGTGCCACCAGTGATTCCGGGACAGCGAACACTGAAGCTTTCTTT
TRBV29-1	TRBD1	TRBJ1-4	-	CSVGDRATNEKLFF	TGCAGCGTTGGGGACAGGGCGACTAATGAAAAACTGTTTTTT
TRBV5-5	-	TRBJ1-1	-	CASSYRSLRAEAFF	TGTGCCAGCAGCTATCGTAGTCTGCGCGCTGAAGCTTTCTTT
TRBV28	-	TRBJ1-1	-	CASSSPAAMNTEAFF	TGTGCCAGCAGTTCTCCCGCGGCCATGAACACTGAAGCTTTCTTT
TRBV5-4	TRBD2	TRBJ2-1	-	CASSSEAGGSMKQFF	TGTGCCAGCAGCTCCGAAGCGGGGGGGTCAATGAAGCAGTTCTTC
TRBV7-8	-	TRBJ1-4	-	CASSLAPGEGEKLFF	TGTGCCAGCAGCTTAGCCCCCGGGGAGGGTGAAAAACTGTTTTTT
TRBV30	-	TRBJ1-1	once	CAWREQVNTEAFF	TGTGCCTGGAGGGAACAGGTGAACACTGAAGCTTTCTTT
TRBV13	TRBD2	TRBJ2-7	-	CASSLLAGVVREQYF	TGTGCCAGCAGCTTACTAGCGGGAGTAGTCCGCGAGCAGTACTTC
TRBV10-1	TRBD1	TRBJ1-1	-	CASSESSFIRGQFNGNTEAFF	TGCGCCAGCAGTGAGTCGAGTTTTATCAGGGGGCAATTTAATGGGAACACTGAAGCTTTCTTT